This T cell receptor (beta chain) was retrieved from a study of early T cells in non-severe SARS-CoV-2 infection. J was trimmed by 5 bases and V by 4 bases; bases with no gene match: 7. This CDR3 has 14 residues. Germline CDR1 reads SQVTM; CDR2 reads ANQGSEA. Via MiXCR, TCRdb re-called the 5' RACE reads, giving one row per CDR3 protein. The sample has about 52,000 distinct CDR3 sequences, 8% to 8.5% seen once. This clonotype was seen only a few times. The sequencing sample was made of whole blood. The chain combines TRBV29-1 with TRBJ2-3; 9 positions agree with TRBD2. This receptor was obtained from an adult who was a healthcare worker with PCR-confirmed SARS-CoV-2 infection or an uninfected control (not recorded which). CDR3 DNA sequence: TGCAGCGTTGCTGGCGGGAGGGCCCTAGATACGCAGTATTTT. It translates to CSVAGGRALDTQYF.